The 21 T cell receptor beta chains below come from one sample, sequenced in a study of regulatory T cells in long-lasting Graves disease (dated by TCRdb to the early 2020s). Preparation of the library involved multiplex PCR. This sample was sequenced with an Illumina HiSeq 4000. iRepertoire HTBI primers and Arm-PCR amplification of CDR3 regions were used to construct TCR beta libraries. Using fastp trimming at Q25 and MiXCR clonotype assembly, TCRdb reanalyzed the public sequencing data and kept in-frame beta chains. Rows merge per CDR3 protein into single entries with the most common DNA and genes. Present in this sample are around 470,000 distinct CDR3 sequences, approximately 15% of which were seen just once. Jointly, the top ten make up approximately 17% of the sample. The time point label here, explained by the study, means: newly diagnosed GD, antithyroid drugs for less than 3 months. For both TCR sequencing and RNA sequencing, RNA was extracted from PBMCs using TRIzol.

The sample was also linked to a second study, of T cells in Graves' hyperthyroidism and ophthalmopathy.

The material sequenced was peripheral blood mononuclear cells (PBMCs), taken at new diagnosis, from a patient treated with antithyroid drugs. These receptors were taken from a woman between 45 and 65 years old with Graves disease. Donor details come from another sample of the same person, matched by shared clones.

There are many counts of this clonotype. The genes are TRBV5-1 and TRBJ2-7; 15 bases are a match to TRBD2. The CDR3 contains 16 residues. V trimming: 4 bases; J trimming: 6 bases; junction bases outside the gene matches: 8. In germline, CDR1 is SGHRS, CDR2 YFSETQ. Written as DNA, the CDR3 is TGCGCCAGCAGCCAGGGACTAGCGGGGGGCACGGTCGAGCAGTACTTC. Translation: CASSQGLAGGTVEQYF.

This clonotype was recorded many times. The chain employs TRBV20-1 and TRBJ2-7; D is undetermined. The CDR3 extends over 13 amino acids. The V and J ends lost 3 bases and 3 bases respectively, with 12 bases between them. Germline V CDR1 and CDR2: DFQATT, SNEGSKA (reference sequence). The CDR3 DNA reads TGCAGTGCTAGCAGTGCGAGAAACTACGAGCAGTACTTC. Residues: CSASSARNYEQYF.

This clonotype was seen a handful of times. The CDR3 is CASSFGGRDEQYF. The CDR3 DNA is TGCGCCAGCAGCTTTGGGGGGCGCGACGAGCAGTACTTC. The rearrangement links TRBV5-1 to TRBJ2-7; tentatively, D is TRBD1 or TRBD2 (6 bases each). This CDR3 region has 13 residues. Germline V CDR1 and CDR2: SGHRS, YFSETQ. V was pared by 2 bases and J by 5 bases, with 11 bases between.

The sample holds many counts of this clonotype. V usage is TRBV11-2 and J usage is TRBJ2-7, with 7 bases lining up with TRBD2. The J segment lost 2 bases and the V segment lost 5 bases, leaving 6 bases of the junction unmatched. The CDR3 totals 14 residues. Looked up from germline, CDR1 is SGHAT and CDR2 is FQNNGV. CDR3 region: CASSAGTTTYEQYF. As DNA, the CDR3 is TGTGCCAGCAGCGCCGGGACTACCACCTACGAGCAGTACTTC.

This clonotype was detected ten times or more. The chain employs TRBV7-8 and TRBJ2-7; D is ambiguous. Germline CDR1 SGHVS, CDR2 FQNEAQ. CDR3 size: 14 residues. Trimming took off 2 bases at V and 5 bases at J, with 13 bases between the two ends. Here the CDR3 reads CASSLRRTVDEQYF. The CDR3 DNA sequence: TGTGCCAGCAGCTTACGGAGAACCGTCGACGAGCAGTACTTC.

This clonotype turned up a few times. This chain connects TRBV7-9 to TRBJ1-2; TRBD1 matches 8 bases. J lost 8 bases, V lost 6 bases, and 5 bases had no gene match. There are 12 residues in the CDR3. Per germline, CDR1 SEHNR and CDR2 FQNEAQ (reference sequence). Here the CDR3 DNA reads TGTGCCAGCAGGATGACAGGGGACGGCTACACCTTC. As protein: CASRMTGDGYTF.

Ten or more counts support this clonotype. The chain recombines TRBV2 with TRBJ1-2; D uncertain. The germline V and J ends were trimmed by 6 bases and 6 bases, with 11 bases remaining between them. CDR3 length: 12 residues. Germline V gene sequence: CDR1 SNHLY, CDR2 FYNNEI. The DNA of the CDR3 is TGTGCCAGCAGACGGGAGCAAGATGGCTACACCTTC. Protein sequence: CASRREQDGYTF.

This clonotype was counted many times. V gene TRBV27 combines with J gene TRBJ2-5; 7 bases align to TRBD2. Unmatched junction bases numbered 6, after V lost 2 bases and J lost 0 bases. The CDR3 covers 16 residues. The germline V gene has CDR1 MNHEY and CDR2 SMNVEV (reference sequence). As DNA, the CDR3 is TGTGCCAGCAGTTTACATGGGGAGGGCGACCAAGAGACCCAGTACTTC. Encoded protein: CASSLHGEGDQETQYF.

The chain links TRBV6-5 to TRBJ1-5; D not resolved. This CDR3 contains 15 residues. Germline V gives CDR1 MNHEY, CDR2 SVGAGI. The V gene lost 2 bases and the J gene lost 1 base, with 9 bases spanning the gap. The CDR3 bases are TGTGCCAGCAGTTACCAGGACGGGAGCAATCAGCCCCAGCATTTT. This sequence encodes CASSYQDGSNQPQHF.

Many counts were recorded for this clonotype. The chain couples TRBV2 to TRBJ2-1; D is possibly TRBD2 (7 bases). The V gene's germline CDR1 is SNHLY and CDR2 FYNNEI. The length of the CDR3 is 19 residues. The germline V and J ends were trimmed by 2 bases and 2 bases, with 22 bases remaining between them. CDR3 protein: CASSERGRELATTYNEQFF. In DNA, the CDR3 is TGTGCCAGCAGTGAAAGGGGGAGGGAACTAGCGACCACCTACAATGAGCAGTTCTTC.

Concerning this clonotype itself: A read error may account for a junction end that differs from germline. The V and J genes are TRBV6-1 and TRBJ1-3, with D unresolved. This CDR3 has 12 residues. Germline V gene sequence: CDR1 MNHNS, CDR2 SASEGT. DNA for the CDR3: TGTGCCAGCAGTGAAGCCGAAACTTCCTTCATTTTT. It specifies CASSEAETSFIF.

The V call is TRBV5-6, the J call TRBJ2-7, with a tentative D call TRBD1 (5 bases). CDR1 is SGHDT and CDR2 is YYEEEE in the germline V gene. CDR3 length: 14 amino acids. The ends were cut back, 4 bases at V and 2 bases at J, with 13 bases in the middle. CDR3 sequence (DNA): TGTGCCAGCAGCGTGACAGCGCTAACCTACGAGCAGTACTTC. Residues: CASSVTALTYEQYF.

This chain uses TRBV9 with TRBJ2-7; 11 bases align to TRBD1. The germline V gene has CDR1 SGDLS and CDR2 YYNGEE. The CDR3 runs to 15 residues. With V trimmed by 3 bases and J by 4 bases, 6 bases remained unmatched. Here the CDR3 DNA reads TGTGCCAGCAGCGCCACCGGGACAGGGGGATACGAGCAGTACTTC. It yields the protein CASSATGTGGYEQYF.

V is TRBV7-7 and J is TRBJ2-1, with D maybe TRBD1 (6 bases). CDR3 size: 13 residues. The V end lost 2 bases, the J end lost 9 bases, and 11 bases lay between the germline ends. Germline CDR1 SSHAT, CDR2 FNYEAQ (reference sequence). Here the CDR3 reads CASSLQGSGEQFF. For the CDR3, the DNA is TGTGCCAGCAGCTTACAGGGGTCTGGTGAGCAGTTCTTC.

J is TRBJ1-1 and V is TRBV9, with TRBD1 as a possible D gene (6 bases). V gave up 0 bases and J gave up 0 bases, with 12 bases separating them. Looked up from germline, CDR1 is SGDLS and CDR2 is YYNGEE. The CDR3 loop spans 16 amino acids. The CDR3 sequence: CASSVGGGAVNTEAFF. The CDR3, as DNA: TGTGCCAGCAGCGTAGGTGGGGGCGCGGTGAACACTGAAGCTTTCTTT.

The chain is built from TRBV5-8 and TRBJ1-1; D might be TRBD1 (5 bases). The V end was cut by 4 bases, the J end by 6 bases, with 16 bases between. There are 14 residues in the CDR3. CDR1 and CDR2 (germline): SGHTS, YDEGEE. The CDR3 DNA sequence: TGTGCCAGCAGCCACCACGGGGGGAATCCTGAAGCTTTCTTT. Its protein is CASSHHGGNPEAFF.

The V call is TRBV19, the J call TRBJ1-5, with no clear D. Germline V gene sequence: CDR1 LNHDA, CDR2 SQIVND (reference sequence). The V gene lost 4 bases and the J gene lost 7 bases, with 8 bases spanning the gap. This CDR3 has 12 residues. CDR3 sequence: CASSKVAQPQHF. Here the CDR3 DNA reads TGTGCCAGTAGTAAGGTGGCCCAGCCCCAGCATTTT.

The chain carries TRBV3-1 and TRBJ1-6; possible D gene TRBD1, 5 bases. The V end was cut by 0 bases, the J end by 7 bases, with 13 bases between. Germline V CDR1 and CDR2: LGHDT, YNNKEL (reference sequence). The CDR3 sequence is 16 residues long. The CDR3, as DNA: TGTGCCAGCAGCCAAGACAACGGGGCGCAGAATTCACCCCTCCACTTT. Its protein product is CASSQDNGAQNSPLHF.

This clonotype has ten or more counts. The chain carries TRBV29-1 and TRBJ2-1; D unresolved. The CDR3 runs to 11 residues. The germline V gene has CDR1 SQVTM and CDR2 ANQGSEA. Trimming removed 7 bases from V and 0 bases from J, with 4 bases in between. The CDR3 sequence is CSGTSYNEQFF. The CDR3 DNA reads TGCAGCGGGACCTCCTACAATGAGCAGTTCTTC.

The sample holds many counts of this clonotype. The chain recombines TRBV20-1 with TRBJ2-1; 8 nucleotides line up with TRBD2. V lost 6 bases and J lost 12; bases outside the gene matches: 7. CDR3 length: 11 amino acids. CDR1 and CDR2 (germline): DFQATT, SNEGSKA (reference sequence). The CDR3 DNA is TGCAGTGCGGGTGGGACTAGGATGCAGTTCTTC. It is translated as CSAGGTRMQFF.

This clonotype was observed many times. The rearrangement uses TRBV2 and TRBJ2-7; no clear D gene. The CDR3 loop spans 13 amino acids. The germline CDR1 and CDR2 sequences are SNHLY and FYNNEI. V was cut by 6 bases and J by 3 bases, with 12 bases left in between. DNA of the CDR3: TGTGCCAGCAGCGGAGATGGTATCTACGAGCAGTACTTC. Translating gives CASSGDGIYEQYF.